The clone carrying this TCR beta chain was seen a handful of times. Germline V gene lookup returns CDR1 SGHVS and CDR2 FNYEAQ. V gave up 5 bases and J gave up 0 bases, with 11 bases separating them. The CDR3 extends over 14 amino acids. This record belongs to a study of blood T cell repertoires in COVID-19. For the study at large: Italy, Spain and the United States were the sources of the convalescent and acute COVID-19 samples.

The table came from immunoSEQ multiplex PCR; TCRdb's copy has only in-frame clones and leaves some out. The repertoire includes around 32,000 clones, 80% to 90% of them detected once, and roughly 6% sits in the top ten. The clonotype originates from an elderly woman with active or convalescent COVID-19. The gene calls are TRBV7-6 and TRBJ2-7; tentative D call: TRBD2 (5 bases). Sequencing was done on a sample of peripheral blood. The CDR3 region has the DNA TGTGCCAGCAGCCCTGAGGGCCCCTCCTACGAGCAGTACTTC. It yields the protein CASSPEGPSYEQYF. Supplemented by reference TRBV7-6 and TRBJ2-7, the full variable domain reads GAGVSQSPRYKVTKRGQDVALRCDPISGHVSLYWYRQALGQGPEFLTYFNYEAQQDKSGLPNDRFSAERPEGSISTLTIQRTEQRDSAMYRCASSPEGPSYEQYFGPGTRLTVT.